This entry concerns a single T cell receptor beta chain. This clone's antigen is unknown. Nothing much larger sits one base from this clone, and base qualities are not available. This sample is drawn from a study of siplizumab effects on memory and regulatory T cells (dated by TCRdb to the late 2010s). Broadly, across the study: The study examined how the anti-CD2 antibody siplizumab affects alloreactive T-cell subsets in allogeneic mixed lymphocyte reactions built from human PBMCs.

Sorted unstimulated T cells and proliferating T cells recovered from mixed lymphocyte reactions underwent TCRbeta CDR3 sequencing. Fresh whole blood from ten HLA-typed healthy donors was used as the source from which PBMCs were isolated. To map where alloreactive clones came from, unstimulated CD4+ regulatory T cells were FACS-sorted. Findings and caveats that apply to the study as a whole: Because sequences below about 10^-5 frequency were poorly captured, only a minor fraction of alloreactive clones could be mapped to unstimulated subsets. For roughly 80-96% of proliferating CD4+ or CD8+ clones, no naive or memory phenotype could be assigned. The cumulative frequency of alloreactive sequences traceable to unstimulated CD4+ memory T cells was significantly reduced by siplizumab. The suppressive function of proliferating Tregs from siplizumab cultures was not functionally confirmed. Among mappable alloreactive CD4+ clones, an average Treg-derived fraction of 68.8% was observed with siplizumab, compared with around 28% in control reactions. Unstimulated naive T cells appeared more diverse than memory T cells, and naive cells seemed to contribute substantially to the alloresponse.

Library preparation employed the immunoSEQ multiplex PCR assay. Each sample had some 9.7 x 10^4 TCR templates assayed by the deep sequencing platform. Genomic DNA extracted from sorted T cells was used for TCRbeta CDR3 sequencing. As for how the authors treated the data: Clonal analysis of TCRbeta CDR3 data was done in the R programming language. Alloreactive CD4+ and CD8+ clones were identified by comparing unstimulated samples to CFSE-low samples taken after the reaction. Regulatory or non-regulatory origin of alloreactive CD4+ clones was assigned by matching sequences to the sorted unstimulated Treg and non-Treg repertoires. The clones in this table, taken by TCRdb from immuneACCESS, are in-frame only. Not every clone is retained; where verified, under half of the shortfall comes from an unresolved V gene, and the cause of the rest is unknown. The V and J calls and clone size are taken from that table; D and trimming were inferred from the DNA. The sample table contains about 110,000 clones; only one count was recorded for roughly nine tenths of them. The ten most abundant clones make up 0.65% to 0.9% of the sample.

The CDR1 and CDR2 encoded by the germline V gene are SGHTA and FQGNSA. V gives up 1 base and J gives up 4 bases, and the segment between their germline ends measures 13 bases. The CDR3 starts with the cysteine, ends with the phenylalanine, and has 15 residues. CDR3 DNA only is kept here, 45 bases in frame from base 1. Sequences were obtained from Tregs sorted from blood. The sequence came from a human donor in good health. The sequence is built from TRBV7-2 and TRBJ1-2; the D gene assignment is ambiguous. The DNA sequence follows: TGTGCCAGCAGCTTAGAAGTCACGGTCGCCTATGGCTACACCTTC. It translates to CASSLEVTVAYGYTF.